The text below deals with one T cell receptor (beta chain). The antigen it recognizes is unknown. Receptors were amplified or captured by the immunoSEQ multiplex PCR assay. For the multiplex PCR, a mixture combining 60 forward primers for TCR Vbeta segments and 13 reverse primers for TCR Jbeta segments was used. A multiplex PCR assay on genomic DNA amplified the CDR3 region of rearranged TCR beta genes. The amplified TCR beta libraries were sequenced on the Illumina HiSeq System as 87-base-pair reads. In the paper's pipeline: In a later analysis, some 80 million unique TCR beta chains were counted across the roughly 610 repertoires, and roughly 10 million of these chains were shared by at least two donors. Raw reads were error-corrected and collapsed into unique sequences by a nearest-neighbor algorithm in which closely related sequences were merged to remove PCR and sequencing errors. V, D and J gene segments were assigned by aligning CDR3 sequences to IMGT reference sequences. For a sequence to be retained, a match of at least six nucleotides to both a V gene segment and a J gene segment was required. Rearrangements were classified as productive when the CDR3 lacked stop codons and remained in frame with V and J, and all other rearrangements were classified as non-productive. Following IMGT convention, CDR3 was defined as the stretch from the second conserved V-encoded cysteine up to the conserved J-encoded phenylalanine. The earlier analysis of 450 to 750 of the donors excluded any sequence lacking an unambiguous match to a single V gene segment. In an earlier analysis of approximately 500 of the donors, a V segment was called functional when productive rearrangements were above 56.7%, and segregating when the standard deviation between donors exceeded 5%. A statistical classification framework was built to diagnose cytomegalovirus status from the catalog of TCR beta chain sequences. In a later analysis, TCR nucleotide sequences were compared against IMGT/GENE-DB human TR gene sequences so that V and J genes could be assigned. A later analysis assigned CDR3 sequences and most-parsimonious VDJ recombination scenarios with the TCRdist pipeline. In a later analysis, each TCR beta chain was defined by its CDR3 amino acid sequence together with its V-gene family, and reads without a unique V-gene family were excluded. To address suspected cross-contamination and a sequencing artifact, a later analysis removed a few hundred highly shared, low-generation-probability nucleotide sequences. A later analysis calculated a clonal expansion index for each public chain from normalized within-repertoire ranks of inferred template counts. A later analysis computed generation probabilities with a VDJ recombination model fitted to out-of-frame rearrangements, and checked the results against IGoR. Hypergeometric tests were used in a later analysis to score TCR-TCR, TCR-HLA and TCR-CMV co-occurrence, with a repertoire-size bias correction applied to the TCR pairs. False discovery rates were estimated in a later analysis by permuting HLA or CMV assignments 20 times. In a later analysis, co-occurring TCRs were grouped using DBSCAN, with TCRdist sequence similarity added in when clustering inside HLA-allele-positive subsets. Co-occurrence clustering excluded repertoires with fewer than 30,000 or more than 120,000 public chains, plus five with anomalous nucleotide sharing. Sourced from immuneACCESS, this table was stored by TCRdb with only in-frame sequences that have V and J called. A share of the clones is absent; for the studies checked, an unresolved V gene accounts for under half, and the remainder has no known explanation. V and J calls and clone size are copied from that table; D and trimming were computed from the DNA. The table for this sample lists 180,000 or so clones. Of the sample, less than 0.9% falls within the top ten clones.

The data are from a study of cytomegalovirus exposure and HLA in healthy donors (dated by TCRdb to the late 2010s). In terms of the full investigation: In an earlier analysis of 550 to 750 of the donors, about 260 Gb of sequence data and about 110 million unique TCR beta sequences from about 179 million T cells were reported. Across about 380 genotyped donors of the cohort, an average of roughly 250,000 unique TCR beta nucleotide sequences per donor were sequenced, and approximately 17% of those sequences were non-productive. Every discovery cohort repertoire had been produced on one sequencing platform. Four or five DR-DQ haplotypes were treated as single units for association and clustering because of strong linkage in the cohort. Among the roughly 370 genotyped donors, around 79% belonged to the genetic ancestry cluster associated with self-reported Caucasian donors. In addition to the first cohort of 666 subjects, a separate validation cohort of 100 to 150 different subjects was used. A later analysis re-analyzed previously published TCR beta repertoires from 666 donors and added high-resolution HLA genotyping to study TCR occurrence patterns. The study aimed to test whether signatures of past pathogen exposure could be identified by cataloging public T cell receptors. An earlier analysis of 587 of the donors used high-throughput TCR beta sequencing to judge whether each TCR beta V gene segment behaved as functional or pseudogenic. An early release covering over 500 HLA-typed donors comprised about 300 gigabases of sequencing data and tens of millions of unique TCR sequences. The study profiled the T cell repertoires of hundreds of subjects by immunosequencing and related them to cytomegalovirus serostatus. HLA typing covered class I and class II loci at four-digit resolution. Genome-wide SNP genotypes for about 60% of the roughly 700 donors were used in a later genetic analysis, which treated that subset as a discovery cohort. Rather than using new phenotypic data, the later analysis identified candidate immune exposures from TCR beta sequences and from how often those sequences occurred across donors. To predict cytomegalovirus infection status, the study combined high-throughput TCR immunosequencing, statistical association of individual TCRs with disease status, and machine learning. The number of typed donors differed by locus: about 629-640 for A, B, C, DRB1 and DQB1; 500 to 550 for DQA1; 606 for DPA1; and 400 to 480 for DPB1. Donor age, sex, ethnicity and CMV serostatus were collected together with the repertoire data.

The cohort comprised approximately 700 healthy bone marrow donors. At the time of sampling, every cohort member was nominally healthy, though immune exposures that went unrecorded were likely present. The donor tested CMV seronegative, placing the donor among the roughly 400 seronegative members of the cohort. A peripheral blood sample was provided by each donor, and peripheral blood mononuclear cells were used for TCR beta sequencing. The Qiagen DNeasy Blood Extraction Kit was used to extract genomic DNA from the blood cell samples. What the authors observed across the whole study: Most CMV-associated TCR beta chains appeared to be HLA-restricted in a later analysis, and the HLA associations seemed to be driven largely by CMV exposure. When HLA alleles, especially DR and DQ, strongly co-occurred, attributing TCR associations to individual alleles was difficult. The classifier was reported to diagnose cytomegalovirus status with high specificity and sensitivity in both the original and validation cohorts. Presence/absence analyses assumed roughly uniform sequencing depth across donors, an assumption that may not hold. The 87-base-pair reads could not distinguish some IMGT-functional V segments, including TRBV6-2 and TRBV6-3, so those segments were excluded. In a later genetic analysis, a missense DCLRE1C variant was associated with V-gene and J-gene trimming of TCR beta chains, and the association was replicated in an independent cohort. A group of highly shared sequence variants was considered likely to be a technical artifact of the sequencing pipeline. A further reported finding was that TCR beta sequences accurately predicted the HLA-A and HLA-B alleles for most subjects in the first cohort. The cohort was sequenced for TCR beta chains only, and without alpha or paired-chain data the features that could be detected were limited. Because counts were too low, roughly 17 rarely observed V segments, including chromosome 9 orphons, were left out of the earlier analysis of a few hundred of the donors. The study listed 150 to 200 TCR beta chains as associated with cytomegalovirus. Linkage disequilibrium might explain the correlated functional status among segregating V segments, but an unknown experimental factor could not be excluded. In a later analysis, HLA-associated TCR beta chains were found to be more clonally expanded and to have lower generation probabilities than equally common non-associated chains. A later analysis associated 15,000 to 20,000 TCR beta sequences with specific HLA alleles at a false discovery rate of 0.05. Compared with the approximately 600-donor mean, donors in an Asian-associated ancestry cluster had fewer N-insertions in productive TCRs, according to a later genetic analysis. CMV serostatus was the only immune exposure information available for the cohort. In a later analysis, the rate of TCR association differed among HLA loci, with DRB1 alleles having the most associated TCRs and HLA-C alleles having the fewest. In an earlier analysis of around 600 of the donors, most TCR beta V segments appeared in productive rearrangements about 87% or about 30% of the time, broadly matching IMGT annotations. Several of the top co-occurrence clusters appeared to be linked to parvovirus B19, influenza, CMV and Epstein-Barr virus, according to a later analysis. Because HLA typing was missing for some donors at each locus, association tests included only the typed subset. While some public TCRs were present in many individuals, most TCR sequences turned up only very rarely across donors. According to the authors, the approach could potentially be generalized to other disease states and immunological phenotypes. In vitro tests confirmed that a few of the cytomegalovirus-associated TCR beta chains recognize cytomegalovirus antigens.

Germline trimming: 4 bases from V, 6 bases from J; junction bases outside gene matches: 14. The germline V gene (reference sequence) specifies MNHEY as CDR1 and SMNVEV as CDR2. The CDR3 holds 17 amino acids from the cysteine to the phenylalanine. Only CDR3 DNA is held: 51 bases, read in frame from base 1. Recombination connected TRBV27 to TRBJ2-7, with 11 bases in between that match TRBD1. Material: PBMCs. The sequence derives from a boy between 5 and 17 years old in good health and CMV-seronegative. The DNA reads as follows: TGTGCCAGCAGTTCACCTTTTATGGGACAGGGGGTCGGCGAGCAGTACTTC. Protein translation: CASSSPFMGQGVGEQYF.